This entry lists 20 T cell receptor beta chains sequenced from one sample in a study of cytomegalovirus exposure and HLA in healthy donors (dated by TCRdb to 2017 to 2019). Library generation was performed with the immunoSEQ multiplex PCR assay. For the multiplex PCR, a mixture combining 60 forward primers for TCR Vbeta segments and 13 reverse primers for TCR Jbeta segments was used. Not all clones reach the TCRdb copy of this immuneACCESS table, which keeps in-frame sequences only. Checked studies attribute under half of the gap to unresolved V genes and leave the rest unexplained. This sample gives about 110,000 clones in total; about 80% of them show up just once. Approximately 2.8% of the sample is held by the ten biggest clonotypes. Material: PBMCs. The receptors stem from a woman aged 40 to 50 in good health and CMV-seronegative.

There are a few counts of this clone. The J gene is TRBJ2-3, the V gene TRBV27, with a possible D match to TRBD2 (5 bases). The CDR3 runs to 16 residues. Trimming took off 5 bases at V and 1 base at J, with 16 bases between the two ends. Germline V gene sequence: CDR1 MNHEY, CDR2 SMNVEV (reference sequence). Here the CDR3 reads CASSLLGRARTDTQYF. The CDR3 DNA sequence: TGTGCCAGCAGTCTCCTAGGGCGGGCCCGCACAGATACGCAGTATTTT.

CDR3 bases: TGTGCCAGCAATCCGGGACAGGAGTTCTACGAGCAGTACTTC. This codes for CASNPGQEFYEQYF. The chain has TRBV6-1 and TRBJ2-7; TRBD1 aligns across 8 bases. The CDR3 consists of 14 residues. The V gene's germline CDR1 is MNHNS and CDR2 SASEGT. Trimming cost V 7 bases and J 3 bases; bases outside gene matches: 8.

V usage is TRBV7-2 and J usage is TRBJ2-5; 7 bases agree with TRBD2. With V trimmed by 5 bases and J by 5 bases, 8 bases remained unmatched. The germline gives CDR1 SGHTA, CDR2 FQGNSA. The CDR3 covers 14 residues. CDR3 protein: CASSPSSGYETQYF. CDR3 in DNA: TGTGCCAGCAGCCCATCTAGCGGATACGAGACCCAGTACTTC.

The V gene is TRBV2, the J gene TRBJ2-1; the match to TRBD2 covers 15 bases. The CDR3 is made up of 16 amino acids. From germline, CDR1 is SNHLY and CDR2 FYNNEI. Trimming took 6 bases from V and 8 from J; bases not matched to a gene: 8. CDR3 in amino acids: CASSSGTSGRIYEQFF. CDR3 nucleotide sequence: TGTGCCAGCAGCTCCGGGACTAGCGGGAGGATTTATGAGCAGTTCTTC.

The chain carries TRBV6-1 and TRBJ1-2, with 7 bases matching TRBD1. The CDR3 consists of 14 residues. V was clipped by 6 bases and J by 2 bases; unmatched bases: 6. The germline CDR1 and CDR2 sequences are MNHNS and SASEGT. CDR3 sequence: CASRPSGQNYGYTF. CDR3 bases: TGTGCCAGCAGACCTTCGGGACAGAACTATGGCTACACCTTC.

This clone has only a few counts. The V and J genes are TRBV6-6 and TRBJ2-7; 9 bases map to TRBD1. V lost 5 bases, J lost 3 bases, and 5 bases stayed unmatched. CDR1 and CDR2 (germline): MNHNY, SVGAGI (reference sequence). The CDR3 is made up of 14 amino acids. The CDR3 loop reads CASSPGTGIYEQYF. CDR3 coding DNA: TGTGCCAGCAGTCCCGGGACAGGGATCTACGAGCAGTACTTC.

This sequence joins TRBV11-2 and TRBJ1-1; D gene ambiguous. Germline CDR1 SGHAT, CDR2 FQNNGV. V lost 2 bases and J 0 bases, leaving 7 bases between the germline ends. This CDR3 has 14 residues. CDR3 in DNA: TGTGCCAGCAGCTTAAAGGAGATGAACACTGAAGCTTTCTTT. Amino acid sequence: CASSLKEMNTEAFF.

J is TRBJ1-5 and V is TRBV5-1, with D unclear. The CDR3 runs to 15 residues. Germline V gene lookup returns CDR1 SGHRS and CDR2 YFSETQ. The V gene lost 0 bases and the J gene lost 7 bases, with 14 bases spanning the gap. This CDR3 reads CASSLAPTSRQPQHF. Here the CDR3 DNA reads TGCGCCAGCAGCTTGGCCCCTACGTCGAGGCAGCCCCAGCATTTT.

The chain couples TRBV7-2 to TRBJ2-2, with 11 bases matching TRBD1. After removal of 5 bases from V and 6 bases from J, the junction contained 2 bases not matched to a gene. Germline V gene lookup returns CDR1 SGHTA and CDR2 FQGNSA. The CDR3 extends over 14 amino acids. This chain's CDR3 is CASSRDRGAGELFF. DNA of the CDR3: TGTGCCAGCAGCCGGGACAGGGGGGCCGGGGAGCTGTTTTTT. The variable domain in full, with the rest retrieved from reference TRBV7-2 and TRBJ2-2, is GAGVSQSPSNKVTEKGKDVELRCDPISGHTALYWYRQSLGQGLEFLIYFQGNSAPDKSGLPSDRFSAERTGGSVSTLTIQRTQQEDSAVYLCASSRDRGAGELFFGEGSRLTVL.

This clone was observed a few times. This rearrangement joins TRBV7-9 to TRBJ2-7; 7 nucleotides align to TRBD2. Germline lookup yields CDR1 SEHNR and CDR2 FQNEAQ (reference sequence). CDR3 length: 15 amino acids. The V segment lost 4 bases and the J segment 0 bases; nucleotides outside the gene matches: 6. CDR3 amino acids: CASSSGREISYEQYF. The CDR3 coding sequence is TGTGCCAGCAGCTCGGGGAGGGAGATCTCCTACGAGCAGTACTTC.

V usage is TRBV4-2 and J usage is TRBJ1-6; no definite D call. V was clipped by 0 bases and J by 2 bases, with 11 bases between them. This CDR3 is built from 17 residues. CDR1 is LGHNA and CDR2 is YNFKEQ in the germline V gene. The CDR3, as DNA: TGTGCCAGCAGCCAAGAGTCTGCAGGCACCTATAATTCACCCCTCCACTTT. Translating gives CASSQESAGTYNSPLHF.

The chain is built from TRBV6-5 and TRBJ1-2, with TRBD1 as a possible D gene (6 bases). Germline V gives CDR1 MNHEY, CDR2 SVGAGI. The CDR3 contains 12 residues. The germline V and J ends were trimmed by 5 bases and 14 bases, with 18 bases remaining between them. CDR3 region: CASSPTQGRGTF. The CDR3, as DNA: TGTGCCAGCAGTCCCACGCAGGGGAGGGGTACCTTC.

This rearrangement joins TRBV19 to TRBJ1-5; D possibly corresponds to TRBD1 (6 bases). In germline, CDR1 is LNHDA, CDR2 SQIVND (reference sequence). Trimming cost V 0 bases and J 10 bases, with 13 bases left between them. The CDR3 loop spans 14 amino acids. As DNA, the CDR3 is TGTGCCAGTAGTATAGATAGGACAGCCGAACCCCAGCATTTT. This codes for CASSIDRTAEPQHF.

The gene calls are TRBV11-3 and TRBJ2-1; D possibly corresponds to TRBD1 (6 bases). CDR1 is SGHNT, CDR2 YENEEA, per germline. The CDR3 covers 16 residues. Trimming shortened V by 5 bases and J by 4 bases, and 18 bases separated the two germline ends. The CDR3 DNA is TGTGCCAGCAGCGAGGGGGAAGGGACGGGGTACAATGAGCAGTTCTTC. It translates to CASSEGEGTGYNEQFF.

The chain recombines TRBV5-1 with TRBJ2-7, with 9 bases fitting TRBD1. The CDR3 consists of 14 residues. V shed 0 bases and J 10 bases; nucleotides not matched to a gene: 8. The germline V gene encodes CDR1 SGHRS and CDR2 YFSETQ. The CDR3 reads CASSLDQTGGRQYF. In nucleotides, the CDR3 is TGCGCCAGCAGCTTGGACCAGACAGGGGGAAGACAGTACTTC.

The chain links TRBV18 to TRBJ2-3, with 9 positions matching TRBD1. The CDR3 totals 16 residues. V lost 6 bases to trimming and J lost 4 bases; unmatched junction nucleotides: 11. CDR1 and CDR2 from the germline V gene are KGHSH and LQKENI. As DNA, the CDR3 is TGTGCCAGCTCCCCTCTCCCGGGACAGGGCCCAGATACGCAGTATTTT. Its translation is CASSPLPGQGPDTQYF. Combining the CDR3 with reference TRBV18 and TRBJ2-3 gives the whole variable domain NAGVMQNPRHLVRRRGQEARLRCSPMKGHSHVYWYRQLPEEGLKFMVYLQKENIIDESGMPKERFSAEFPKEGPSILRIQQVVRGDSAAYFCASSPLPGQGPDTQYFGPGTRLTVL.

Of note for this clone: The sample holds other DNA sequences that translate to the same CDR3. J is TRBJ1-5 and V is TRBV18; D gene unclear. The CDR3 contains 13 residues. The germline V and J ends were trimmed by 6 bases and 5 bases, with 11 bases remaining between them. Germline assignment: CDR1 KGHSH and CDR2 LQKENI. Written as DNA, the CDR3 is TGTGCCAGCTCTCCGCTGGAGGATCAGCCCCAGCATTTT. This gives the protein CASSPLEDQPQHF.

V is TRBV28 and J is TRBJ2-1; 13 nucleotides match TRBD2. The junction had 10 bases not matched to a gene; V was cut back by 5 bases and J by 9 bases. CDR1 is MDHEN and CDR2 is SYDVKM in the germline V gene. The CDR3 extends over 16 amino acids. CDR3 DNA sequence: TGTGCCAGCAGTAAACCGGGACTAGCGGGAAAGGGTGAGCAGTTCTTC. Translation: CASSKPGLAGKGEQFF.

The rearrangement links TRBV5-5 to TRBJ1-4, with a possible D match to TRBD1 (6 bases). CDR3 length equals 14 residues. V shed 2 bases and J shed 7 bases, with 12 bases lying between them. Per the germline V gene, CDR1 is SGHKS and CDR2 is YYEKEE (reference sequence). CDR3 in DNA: TGTGCCAGCAGCTTCGCGCAGGGGATTGAAAAACTGTTTTTT. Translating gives CASSFAQGIEKLFF.

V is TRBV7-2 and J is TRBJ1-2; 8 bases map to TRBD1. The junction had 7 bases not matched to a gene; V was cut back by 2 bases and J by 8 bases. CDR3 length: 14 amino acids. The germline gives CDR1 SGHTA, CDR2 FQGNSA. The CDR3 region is CASSLIRTGSGYTF. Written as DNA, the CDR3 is TGTGCCAGCAGCTTAATCCGGACAGGGAGCGGCTACACCTTC.